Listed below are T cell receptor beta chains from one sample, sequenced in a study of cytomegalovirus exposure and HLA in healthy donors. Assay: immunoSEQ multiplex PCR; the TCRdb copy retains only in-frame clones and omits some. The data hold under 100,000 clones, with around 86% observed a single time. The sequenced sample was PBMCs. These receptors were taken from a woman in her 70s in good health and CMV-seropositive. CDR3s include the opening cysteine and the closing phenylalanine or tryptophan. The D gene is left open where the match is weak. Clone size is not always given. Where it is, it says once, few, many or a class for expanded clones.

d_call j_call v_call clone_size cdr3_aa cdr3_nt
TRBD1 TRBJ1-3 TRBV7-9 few CASRSDRARNTIYF TGTGCCAGCAGATCGGACAGGGCGCGGAACACCATATATTTT
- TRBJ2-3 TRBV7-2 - CASSSRTPRGTDTQYF TGTGCCAGCAGCTCCCGAACCCCAAGGGGGACAGATACGCAGTATTTT
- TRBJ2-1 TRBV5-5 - CASSLVAGRNEQFF TGTGCCAGCAGCTTGGTGGCAGGGAGGAATGAGCAGTTCTTC
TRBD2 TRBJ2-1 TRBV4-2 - CASSQAGLAGYNEQFF TGTGCCAGCAGCCAAGCGGGACTAGCGGGATACAATGAGCAGTTCTTC
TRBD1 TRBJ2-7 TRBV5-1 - CASSFRQGLLQSYEQYF TGCGCCAGCAGCTTCCGACAGGGCCTTCTCCAATCCTACGAGCAGTACTTC
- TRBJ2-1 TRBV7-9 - CASIFHRSRSYNEQFF TGTGCCAGCATCTTTCACAGGTCCCGCTCCTACAATGAGCAGTTCTTC
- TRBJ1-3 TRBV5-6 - CASSFYPPSGNTIYF TGTGCCAGCAGCTTCTACCCCCCCTCTGGAAACACCATATATTTT
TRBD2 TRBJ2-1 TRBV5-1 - CASSLGGGSGLAGYNEQFF TGCGCCAGCAGCTTGGGAGGCGGTTCGGGACTAGCGGGTTACAATGAGCAGTTCTTC
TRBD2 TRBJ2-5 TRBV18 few CASSQMTSGQETQYF TGTGCCAGCTCCCAAATGACTAGCGGACAAGAGACCCAGTACTTC
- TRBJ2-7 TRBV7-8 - CASSRFEVHEQYF TGTGCCAGCTCAAGGTTCGAGGTCCACGAGCAGTACTTC
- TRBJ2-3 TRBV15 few CATSRGRLTDTQYF TGTGCCACCAGCAGAGGAAGACTGACAGATACGCAGTATTTT
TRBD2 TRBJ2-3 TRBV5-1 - CASRASGRAVDTQYF TGCGCCAGCAGAGCCAGCGGGAGGGCCGTAGATACGCAGTATTTT
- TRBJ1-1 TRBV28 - CASSGAGGGTEAFF TGTGCCAGCAGTGGGGCGGGGGGCGGCACTGAAGCTTTCTTT
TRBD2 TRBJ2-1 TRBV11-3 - CASSSLTWGGEQFF TGTGCCAGCAGCTCCTTAACTTGGGGGGGTGAGCAGTTCTTC
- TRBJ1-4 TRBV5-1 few CASRGGTERNEKLFF TGCGCCAGCAGGGGCGGGACCGAGAGGAATGAAAAACTGTTTTTT